A selection of T cell receptor beta chains follows, all from one sample in a study of Graves' ophthalmopathy and Graves' hyperthyroidism. TCRdb recomputed calls from the multiplex PCR reads with MiXCR, one row per CDR3 protein. The data hold 150,000 to 200,000 distinct CDR3 sequences, with just under 40% observed a single time. Sequenced input: peripheral blood. Receptors originate from a man younger than 40 with Graves' ophthalmopathy. The conserved cysteine and the conserved F or W are not part of the CDR3 here. Each record gives: V gene, clone size, CDR3 protein. The size field is filled for only some rows; it gives once, few, many or a size class.

TRBV2 many ASTAGGTGELF
TRBV11-2 few ASSAGTTNTGELF
TRBV12-3/TRBV12-4 many ASSFGNGYT
TRBV10-3 - AIGMGYRDSPLH
TRBV6-5 many ASKGTPGDETQY
TRBV6-2/TRBV6-3 - ASSLTGGAETQY
TRBV4-3 many ASSQDRTGVSGANVLT
TRBV7-2 once ASSPRQGAGTEAF
TRBV20-1 - SARGGQGIQPQH
TRBV7-2 many ASSSYLLDERY
TRBV28 many ASTLGRVSNQPQH
TRBV7-2 many ASSLAGGYTGELF
TRBV11-2 - ASSQGTGYEQY
TRBV5-1 many ASSPRLGTGELF
TRBV12-3/TRBV12-4 many ASSLAGGRDTEAF
TRBV28 many ASSLGWVRPNTEAF
TRBV6-1 - ASSRDSFSAIY
TRBV11-3 - ASSRVGNYGYT
TRBV11-2 many ASSLRARGPLSGNTIY
TRBV6-2/TRBV6-3 few ASSSSTYEQY
TRBV19 - ASSAPGLMNTEAF
TRBV19 - ASSIVVAFQPQH
TRBV29-1 many VAHRWNTEAF
TRBV24-1 - ATSDFGGVYTTGELF
TRBV12-3/TRBV12-4 - ASSSQLGHGYT
TRBV27 many ASRPGQGLLNQPQH
TRBV28 - ASSVTRTGNYGYT